The 8 T cell receptor beta chains given below trace back to one sample, sequenced in a study of CD8 T cells in ankylosing spondylitis. TCRdb reanalysed the 5' RACE reads using MiXCR and keeps one entry per CDR3 protein. Of 180,000 or so distinct CDR3 sequences listed, around 10% are singletons. Sequenced sample: blood, either unsorted or a sorted T cell fraction (not recorded which). These receptors all come from a male donor with ankylosing spondylitis or in good health (not recorded which).

This clonotype has at least ten counts. The chain combines TRBV5-1 with TRBJ2-2; D tentatively fits TRBD1 or TRBD2 (5 bases each). Looked up from germline, CDR1 is SGHRS and CDR2 is YFSETQ. With 0 bases removed from V and 5 bases from J, the gap between germline ends came to 11 bases. This CDR3 has 15 amino acids. CDR3 DNA sequence: TGCGCCAGCAGCTTGGAGGGACCCGGGACCGGGGAGCTGTTTTTT. Amino acids: CASSLEGPGTGELFF. The variable domain in full, completed from reference TRBV5-1 and TRBJ2-2, reads KAGVTQTPRYLIKTRGQQVTLSCSPISGHRSVSWYQQTPGQGLQFLFEYFSETQRNKGNFPGRFSGRQFSNSRSEMNVSTLELGDSALYLCASSLEGPGTGELFFGEGSRLTVL.

This chain links TRBV20-1 with TRBJ2-3; 8 bases are shared with TRBD2. The length of the CDR3 is 18 residues. Trimming took 0 bases from V and 6 from J; bases not matched to a gene: 17. Germline CDR1 DFQATT, CDR2 SNEGSKA (reference sequence). The CDR3 loop is CSARDRSSAAGGVDTQYF. The CDR3 DNA is TGCAGTGCTAGAGATAGAAGCAGTGCGGCGGGAGGCGTGGATACGCAGTATTTT.

Only a few counts were recorded for this clonotype. The chain recombines TRBV25-1 with TRBJ2-7; weak D call: TRBD1 (6 bases). CDR1 and CDR2 (germline): MGHDK, SYGVNS. This CDR3 contains 14 residues. V was clipped by 4 bases and J by 9 bases, with 19 bases between them. CDR3 sequence: CASSVRDTGFWQYF. The CDR3, as DNA: TGTGCCAGCAGTGTCCGGGACACAGGCTTTTGGCAGTACTTC.

Ten or more counts support this clonotype. The chain combines TRBV25-1 with TRBJ2-1; D gene ambiguous. Trimming cost V 3 bases and J 9 bases, with 6 bases left between them. The CDR3 runs 11 residues. CDR1 is MGHDK, CDR2 SYGVNS, per germline. The DNA of the CDR3 is TGTGCCAGCAGTGACGACTTTGAGCAGTTCTTC. It translates to CASSDDFEQFF.

This clonotype was counted many times. The J gene is TRBJ1-2, the V gene TRBV12-3 or TRBV12-4; possibly TRBD1 for D (5 bases). This CDR3 is built from 19 residues. V was pared by 6 bases and J by 0 bases, with 26 bases between. CDR3 sequence: CASRGVHASDSLANYGYTF. CDR3 coding DNA: TGTGCCAGCAGGGGGGTCCATGCGTCGGACTCCCTTGCTAACTATGGCTACACCTTC.

The table lists this clonotype with many counts. The rearrangement uses TRBV6-1 and TRBJ2-1; D is ambiguous. This CDR3 is 14 amino acids long. V lost 10 bases, J lost 3 bases, and 16 bases lay in between. Germline CDR1 MNHNS, CDR2 SASEGT. The CDR3 here is CATSLPSGYNEQFF. The CDR3 DNA reads TGTGCCACCTCTCTACCCTCGGGCTACAATGAGCAGTTCTTC.

This clonotype was counted at least ten times. CDR3 loop: CASSQAQSIPSSYNSPLHF. The CDR3 nucleotides read TGCGCCAGCAGCCAAGCCCAGTCAATCCCTAGCTCCTATAATTCACCCCTCCACTTT. The V call is TRBV4-3, the J call TRBJ1-6; no definite D call. Per the germline V gene, CDR1 is LGHNA and CDR2 is YSLEER. The CDR3 has 19 amino acids. V shed 1 base and J shed 0 bases, with 16 bases lying between them.

With regard to this clonotype: This may arise from a read error, as a much more abundant clone is one base away. The J gene is TRBJ2-5, the V gene TRBV5-1; 8 bases line up with TRBD1. CDR3 size: 15 residues. From germline, CDR1 is SGHRS and CDR2 YFSETQ. The DNA of the CDR3 is TGCGCCAGCAGCTTCCAACAGGGGGTTGAAGAGACCCTGTACTTC. Its translation: CASSFQQGVEETLYF.